What follows is one TCR beta chain and its context. Its antigen is not known. The CDR3 extends 3 residues past the end of the read, so its final part is completed from the germline J gene. The data were taken from a study of Tregs in tolerant kidney transplant recipients. Study-level findings and limits: Biological reproducibility was not directly addressed in this study.

The assay was immunoSEQ multiplex PCR, and TCRdb's table has in-frame clones only and misses some. This table holds about 30,000 clones. Germline V gives CDR1 LNHDA, CDR2 SQIVND (reference sequence). V shed 6 bases and J shed 4 bases, with 13 bases lying between them. The CDR3 covers 14 residues. Thawed PBMCs were FACS-sorted into unstimulated CD4+CD25+CD127- regulatory T cells, CD4+CD25- non-regulatory cells, CD4 and CD8 cells. This TCR came from a human donor who received a combined kidney and bone marrow transplant. Sequenced material: CD8+ T cells from blood, taken before the transplant. The rearrangement uses TRBV19 and TRBJ1-5, with D possibly being TRBD1 (6 bases). The CDR3 loop reads CASSPTGPNQPQHF. The CDR3 bases that were read are TGTGCCAGTAGCCCAACAGGGCCTAATCAGCCC.